The subject of this entry is one TCR beta chain. Sequenced by immunoSEQ multiplex PCR; TCRdb stores in-frame clones only, minus some. This sample has roughly 100,000 clones, with around nine tenths found just once. Per the germline V gene, CDR1 is LGHNA and CDR2 is YSLEER. The V end lost 0 bases, the J end lost 5 bases, and 23 bases lay between the germline ends. The CDR3 sequence is 18 residues long. The data belong to a study of OX40 agonist ivuxolimab in advanced cancers. This clonotype was obtained from an adult with an advanced solid tumor such as melanoma, head and neck, liver or kidney cancer. This chain links TRBV4-3 with TRBJ2-7; the D gene is possibly TRBD2 (7 bases). Sequenced material: CD4+ or CD8+ T cells sorted from blood, taken in a trial of the OX40 agonist ivuxolimab. CDR3 region: CASSQDWGGGGMFDEQYF. The CDR3 DNA sequence: TGCGCCAGCAGCCAAGATTGGGGAGGGGGAGGGATGTTCGACGAGCAGTACTTC.